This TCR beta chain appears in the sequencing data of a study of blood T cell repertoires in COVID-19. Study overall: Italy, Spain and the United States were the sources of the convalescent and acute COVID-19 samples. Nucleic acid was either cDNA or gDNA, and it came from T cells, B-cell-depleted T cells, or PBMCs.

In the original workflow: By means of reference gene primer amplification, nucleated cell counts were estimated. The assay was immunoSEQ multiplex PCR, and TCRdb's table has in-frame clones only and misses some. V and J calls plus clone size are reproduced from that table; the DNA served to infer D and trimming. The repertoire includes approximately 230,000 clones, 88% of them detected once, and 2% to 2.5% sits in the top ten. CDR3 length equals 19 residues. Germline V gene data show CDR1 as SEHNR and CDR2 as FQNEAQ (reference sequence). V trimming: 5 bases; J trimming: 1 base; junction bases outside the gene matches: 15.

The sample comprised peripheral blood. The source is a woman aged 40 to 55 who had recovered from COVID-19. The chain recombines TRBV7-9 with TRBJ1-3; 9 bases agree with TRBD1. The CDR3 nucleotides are TGTGCCAGCAGCATGCCCCCGGGACAGGGATCTTGGTCTGGAAACACCATATATTTT. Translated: CASSMPPGQGSWSGNTIYF. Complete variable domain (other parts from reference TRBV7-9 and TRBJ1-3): DTGVSQNPRHKITKRGQNVTFRCDPISEHNRLYWYRQTLGQGPEFLTYFQNEAQLEKSRLLSDRFSAERPKGSFSTLEIQRTEQGDSAMYLCASSMPPGQGSWSGNTIYFGEGSWLTVV.